Listed here are 23 T cell receptor beta chains from one sample, sequenced in a study of technical replicates of blood from four donors. Profiling relied on immunoSEQ multiplex PCR, and the TCRdb table lists in-frame clones only, not all of them. The sample records more than 65,000 clones, around 94% being singletons. Input material: T cells isolated from PBMCs. The source is a human donor in good health.

The chain employs TRBV6-5 and TRBJ2-5; a possible D gene is TRBD2 (6 bases). The V and J ends lost 2 bases and 2 bases respectively, with 15 bases between them. Germline CDR1 reads MNHEY; CDR2 reads SVGAGI. The CDR3 has 16 amino acids. The CDR3: CASSYPRGGGQETQYF. The CDR3 nucleotides are TGTGCCAGCAGTTACCCTCGGGGAGGTGGACAAGAGACCCAGTACTTC.

This clone was detected only once. The J gene is TRBJ2-3, the V gene TRBV19; 9 nucleotides agree with TRBD1. The CDR3 length is 14 residues. Per germline, CDR1 LNHDA and CDR2 SQIVND (reference sequence). V trimming: 7 bases; J trimming: 7 bases; junction bases outside the gene matches: 9. DNA of the CDR3: TGTGCCAGTACCCCGGGACAGGGTTCCTATACGCAGTATTTT. Its protein is CASTPGQGSYTQYF.

This chain links TRBV5-1 with TRBJ1-1; 11 nucleotides line up with TRBD1. Per germline, CDR1 SGHRS and CDR2 YFSETQ. The CDR3 length is 17 residues. Losses at the gene ends were 3 bases for V and 5 bases for J; bases not matched to a gene: 12. The CDR3 nucleotides read TGCGCCAGCAGCTGGGACAGGGGGTTCTTCGGTCGGACTGAAGCTTTCTTT. Amino acid sequence: CASSWDRGFFGRTEAFF. The full variable domain, with the rest looked up from reference TRBV5-1 and TRBJ1-1, is KAGVTQTPRYLIKTRGQQVTLSCSPISGHRSVSWYQQTPGQGLQFLFEYFSETQRNKGNFPGRFSGRQFSNSRSEMNVSTLELGDSALYLCASSWDRGFFGRTEAFFGQGTRLTVV.

The rearrangement joins TRBV4-1 to TRBJ1-6; perhaps TRBD1 as D (5 bases). V lost 4 bases and J 5 bases, leaving 21 bases between the germline ends. This CDR3 has 18 amino acids. Germline-derived CDR1 and CDR2 are MGHRA and YSYEKL. CDR3 amino acids: CASSLPLVMGLNNSPLHF. As DNA, the CDR3 is TGCGCCAGCAGCCTCCCCTTGGTGATGGGACTTAATAATTCACCCCTCCACTTT.

This clone has only one observation. The chain is built from TRBV29-1 and TRBJ2-3; 9 bases match TRBD1. The CDR3 is 14 residues long. Germline V gene sequence: CDR1 SQVTM, CDR2 ANQGSEA. J was trimmed by 6 bases and V by 1 base; bases with no gene match: 5. The CDR3 DNA follows: TGCAGCGTTGAAGCGACAGGGGGGGCGGATACGCAGTATTTT. Translating it yields CSVEATGGADTQYF.

This chain links TRBV2 with TRBJ2-1; tentative D call: TRBD2 (5 bases). In germline, CDR1 is SNHLY, CDR2 FYNNEI. V was trimmed by 6 bases and J by 15 bases, leaving 18 bases between them. The CDR3 is 12 amino acids. CDR3 bases: TGTGCCAGCAGCAGGACTCCCGAGGGCCGGTTCTTC. Translated: CASSRTPEGRFF.

The chain has TRBV19 and TRBJ2-7, with 9 bases aligning to TRBD2. V lost 7 bases, J lost 0 bases, and 7 bases stayed unmatched. The CDR3 runs 15 residues. CDR1 LNHDA and CDR2 SQIVND come from the germline V gene (reference sequence). In DNA form, the CDR3 reads TGTGCCAGTACCATCGCGGGGGGGAGCTCCTACGAGCAGTACTTC. Translation gives CASTIAGGSSYEQYF.

This rearrangement joins TRBV5-1 to TRBJ2-3; 12 bases match TRBD2. Germline CDR1 and CDR2: SGHRS and YFSETQ. This CDR3 contains 15 residues. Losses at the gene ends were 6 bases for V and 5 bases for J; bases not matched to a gene: 7. The CDR3 reads CASTRLAGVVDTQYF. The CDR3 DNA is TGCGCCAGCACCCGACTAGCGGGGGTAGTAGATACGCAGTATTTT.

This clone was seen only once. The chain employs TRBV4-2 and TRBJ1-2, with D possibly being TRBD1 (6 bases). From germline, CDR1 is LGHNA and CDR2 YNFKEQ. The ends were cut back, 0 bases at V and 8 bases at J, with 13 bases in the middle. CDR3 size: 14 residues. The chain's CDR3 is CASSQEAGAWGYTF. CDR3 in DNA: TGTGCCAGCAGCCAAGAAGCAGGGGCGTGGGGCTACACCTTC.

V is TRBV27 and J is TRBJ1-1; 7 bases are a match to TRBD1. With V trimmed by 2 bases and J by 4 bases, 10 bases remained unmatched. Germline V CDR1 and CDR2: MNHEY, SMNVEV (reference sequence). The CDR3 sequence is 16 residues long. In DNA form, the CDR3 reads TGTGCCAGCAGTTTACTCGACAGGGCAGGCGGCACTGAAGCTTTCTTT. Its translation is CASSLLDRAGGTEAFF.

This chain uses TRBV6-5 with TRBJ1-1; 7 bases are shared with TRBD1. CDR1 is MNHEY, CDR2 SVGAGI, per germline. The junction had 7 bases not matched to a gene; V was cut back by 2 bases and J by 7 bases. The CDR3 is made up of 14 amino acids. CDR3 protein: CASSYDRVWVEAFF. Here the CDR3 DNA reads TGTGCCAGCAGTTACGACAGGGTATGGGTTGAAGCTTTCTTT.

The CDR3 protein is CASLQGVANTEAFF. CDR3 bases: TGTGCCAGCTTACAGGGGGTGGCGAACACTGAAGCTTTCTTT. The rearrangement uses TRBV2 and TRBJ1-1; 8 bases are a match to TRBD1. Germline V gene sequence: CDR1 SNHLY, CDR2 FYNNEI. J gave up 1 base and V 8 bases, and 6 bases lay outside the gene matches. This CDR3 contains 14 residues.

The V gene is TRBV5-6, the J gene TRBJ2-7, with D maybe TRBD2 (5 bases). This CDR3 is 14 amino acids long. Germline V gene data show CDR1 as SGHDT and CDR2 as YYEEEE. V was shortened by 2 bases and J by 4 bases, with 13 bases between the two germline ends. CDR3: CASSFEGLTYEQYF. The DNA for the CDR3 is TGTGCCAGCAGCTTTGAGGGCCTGACGTACGAGCAGTACTTC.

V usage is TRBV6-5 and J usage is TRBJ2-2, with D perhaps TRBD2 (5 bases). Per germline, CDR1 MNHEY and CDR2 SVGAGI. The V gene lost 6 bases and the J gene lost 4 bases, with 12 bases spanning the gap. The CDR3 sequence is 14 residues long. The CDR3 loop reads CASRSAGPTGELFF. The CDR3, as DNA: TGTGCCAGCAGATCGGCGGGCCCCACCGGGGAGCTGTTTTTT.

The chain has TRBV9 and TRBJ1-1; D is uncertain. The CDR3 contains 15 residues. Germline V lookup: CDR1 SGDLS, CDR2 YYNGEE. Trimming stripped 0 bases from V and 1 base from J, with 10 bases between. CDR3 sequence reads: CASSVVGLSNTEAFF. The DNA for the CDR3 is TGTGCCAGCAGCGTAGTTGGGCTCTCGAACACTGAAGCTTTCTTT.

This clone was observed once. The CDR3 loop is CASSVGQNGYTF. The CDR3 DNA reads TGTGCCAGCAGCGTGGGACAAAATGGCTACACCTTC. The chain uses TRBV5-4 and TRBJ1-2, with D perhaps matching TRBD1 (6 bases). Germline V gene data show CDR1 as SGHNT and CDR2 as YYREEE (reference sequence). V lost 4 bases and J 6 bases, leaving 10 bases between the germline ends. The CDR3 spans 12 residues.

This clone has just one count. J is TRBJ2-2 and V is TRBV5-1; tentative D call: TRBD1 (5 bases). Per the germline V gene, CDR1 is SGHRS and CDR2 is YFSETQ. Trimming took 5 bases from V and 7 from J, leaving 9 bases between them. The CDR3 is 12 residues long. The DNA of the CDR3 is TGCGCCAGCAGACAGGACGTCGGGGAGCTGTTTTTT. Translation gives CASRQDVGELFF. Based on the CDR3 plus reference TRBV5-1 and TRBJ2-2, the full variable domain is KAGVTQTPRYLIKTRGQQVTLSCSPISGHRSVSWYQQTPGQGLQFLFEYFSETQRNKGNFPGRFSGRQFSNSRSEMNVSTLELGDSALYLCASRQDVGELFFGEGSRLTVL.

This chain joins TRBV5-4 and TRBJ1-1, with D possibly matching TRBD1 (6 bases). In germline, CDR1 is SGHNT, CDR2 YYREEE (reference sequence). This CDR3 has 14 residues. The V end lost 0 bases, the J end lost 3 bases, and 9 bases lay between the germline ends. Here the CDR3 reads CASSLVGGDTEAFF. Here the CDR3 DNA reads TGTGCCAGCAGCTTGGTAGGGGGGGACACTGAAGCTTTCTTT.

This chain uses TRBV6-5 with TRBJ1-1, with D possibly TRBD1 on 5 matching bases. With 5 bases removed from V and 5 bases from J, the gap between germline ends came to 15 bases. CDR3 length equals 14 residues. The germline CDR1 and CDR2 sequences are MNHEY and SVGAGI. The DNA for the CDR3 is TGTGCCAGCAGTCAGGACACACTGGGGACTGAAGCTTTCTTT. This gives the protein CASSQDTLGTEAFF.

V usage is TRBV5-1 and J usage is TRBJ2-7; TRBD2 agrees at 7 bases. Looked up from germline, CDR1 is SGHRS and CDR2 is YFSETQ. This CDR3 contains 14 residues. Trimming took 4 bases from V and 3 from J; bases not matched to a gene: 7. The CDR3 region is CASSHGTIGYEQYF. The DNA for the CDR3 is TGCGCCAGCAGCCATGGGACTATTGGCTACGAGCAGTACTTC.

V gene TRBV27 combines with J gene TRBJ1-1, with D possibly matching TRBD1 (5 bases). Germline loops: CDR1 MNHEY, CDR2 SMNVEV (reference sequence). The CDR3 consists of 14 residues. V was shortened by 7 bases and J by 5 bases, with 17 bases between the two germline ends. The CDR3 region is CASNVGVKGTEAFF. The CDR3, as DNA: TGTGCCAGCAACGTAGGGGTAAAGGGGACTGAAGCTTTCTTT.

The sample holds a few counts of this clone. V usage is TRBV19 and J usage is TRBJ2-7; 7 bases are a match to TRBD1. V gave up 3 bases and J gave up 2 bases; unmatched junction bases: 7. The CDR3 has 15 amino acids. The germline V gene encodes CDR1 LNHDA and CDR2 SQIVND (reference sequence). In DNA form, the CDR3 reads TGTGCCAGTAGTATTAGGGGGCGCGACGCCTACGAGCAGTACTTC. Its translation: CASSIRGRDAYEQYF.

This clone came up once. The chain uses TRBV7-8 and TRBJ1-3; D remains ambiguous. Germline CDR1 reads SGHVS; CDR2 reads FQNEAQ. The V end was cut by 4 bases, the J end by 0 bases, with 4 bases between. The CDR3 spans 13 residues. This CDR3 reads CASSSVSGNTIYF. The CDR3, as DNA: TGTGCCAGCAGCTCCGTCTCTGGAAACACCATATATTTT.